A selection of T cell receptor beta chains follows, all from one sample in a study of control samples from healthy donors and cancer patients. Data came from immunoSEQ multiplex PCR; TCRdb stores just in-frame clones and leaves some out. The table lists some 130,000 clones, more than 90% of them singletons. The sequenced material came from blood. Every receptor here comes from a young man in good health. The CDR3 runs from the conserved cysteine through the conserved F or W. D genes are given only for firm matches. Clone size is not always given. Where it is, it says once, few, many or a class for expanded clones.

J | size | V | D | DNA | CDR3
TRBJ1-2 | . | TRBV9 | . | TGTGCCAGCAGCGTAGATCGACATGATACTGATGGCTACACCTTC | CASSVDRHDTDGYTF
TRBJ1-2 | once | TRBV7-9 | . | TGTGCCAGCAGCTTAGGTTCAGGGAACTATGGCTACACCTTC | CASSLGSGNYGYTF
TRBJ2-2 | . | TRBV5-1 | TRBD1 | TGCGCCAGCAGCTTGGCCGGGACAGGGAACACCGGGGAGCTGTTTTTT | CASSLAGTGNTGELFF
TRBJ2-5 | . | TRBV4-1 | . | TGCGCCAGCAGCCAATCCTTGCTAGAGACCCAGTACTTC | CASSQSLLETQYF
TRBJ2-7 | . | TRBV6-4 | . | TGTGCCAGCAGTTGGACAGAACCTGGGCGTAAGGACGAGCAGTACTTC | CASSWTEPGRKDEQYF
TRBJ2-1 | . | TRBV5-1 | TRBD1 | TGCGCCAGCAGCTTGATGGGACAGGGGTCCTCCTACAATGAGCAGTTCTTC | CASSLMGQGSSYNEQFF
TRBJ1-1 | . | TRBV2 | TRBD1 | TGTGCCAGCAGGCGGACAGGGAACACTGAAGCTTTCTTT | CASRRTGNTEAFF
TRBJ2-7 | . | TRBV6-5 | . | TGTGCCAGCAGACCGGGACCCACACCCTACGAGCAGTACTTC | CASRPGPTPYEQYF
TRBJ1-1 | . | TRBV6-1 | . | TGTGCCAGCAGTGAGAACCTAGGGACACCAATTACCTTAATGAACACTGAAGCTTTCTTT | CASSENLGTPITLMNTEAFF
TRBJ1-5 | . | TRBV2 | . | TGTGCCAGCAGTCCCTTCGTCAGACAGGTGCAATTAATACAGCCCCAGCATTTT | CASSPFVRQVQLIQPQHF
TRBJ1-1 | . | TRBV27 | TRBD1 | TGTGCCAGCAGTTTACAGGGGGCGAACACTGAAGCTTTCTTT | CASSLQGANTEAFF
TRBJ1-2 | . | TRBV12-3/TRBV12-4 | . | TGTGCCAGCTTTGGTGATAACTATGGCTACACCTTC | CASFGDNYGYTF
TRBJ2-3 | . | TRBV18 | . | TGTGCCAGCTCACCGGGCCAGGGTGGCACAGATACGCAGTATTTT | CASSPGQGGTDTQYF
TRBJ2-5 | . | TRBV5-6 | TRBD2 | TGTGCCAGCAGCCGACTAGCGGGGGGTGAGACCCAGTACTTC | CASSRLAGGETQYF
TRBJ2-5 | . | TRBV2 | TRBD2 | TGTGCCAGCTGGTCTAGCGGGGGGGGAGAGACCCAGTACTTC | CASWSSGGGETQYF
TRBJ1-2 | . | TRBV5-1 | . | TGCGCCAGCAGCTTGGAAACAGGGTATGATGGCTACACCTTC | CASSLETGYDGYTF
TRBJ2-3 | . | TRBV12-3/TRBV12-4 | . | TGTGCCAGCAGCAGGGGAACAGATACGCAGTATTTT | CASSRGTDTQYF
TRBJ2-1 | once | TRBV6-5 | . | TGTGCCAGCAGTTACTCGGGGTTTAGGGGCTACAATGAGCAGTTCTTC | CASSYSGFRGYNEQFF
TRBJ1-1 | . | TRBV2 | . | TGTGCCAGCAGTGAAGGTTGGAACACTGAAGCTTTCTTT | CASSEGWNTEAFF
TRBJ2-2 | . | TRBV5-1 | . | TGCGCCAGCAGCTTAGGGACATCGGACACCGGGGAGCTGTTTTTT | CASSLGTSDTGELFF
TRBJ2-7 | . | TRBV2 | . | TGTGCCAGCACCGTGGGGACAATCTCCTACGAGCAGTACTTC | CASTVGTISYEQYF
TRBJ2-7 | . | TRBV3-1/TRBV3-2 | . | TGTGCCAGCAGCCAACATTACAGGGAGTGGGGCGAGCAGTACTTC | CASSQHYREWGEQYF
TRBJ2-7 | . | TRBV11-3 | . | TGTGCCAGCAGCTTAGGGTCTACAAGCCCTCACGAGCAGTACTTC | CASSLGSTSPHEQYF
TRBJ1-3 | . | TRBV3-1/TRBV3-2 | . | TGTGCCAGCAGCCCCGGGACGCACGGAAACACCATATATTTT | CASSPGTHGNTIYF
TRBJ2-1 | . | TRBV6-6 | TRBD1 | TGTGCCAGCAGATTTTGGGACAGGGAGTGGCAGGGAGAGCAGTTCTTC | CASRFWDREWQGEQFF
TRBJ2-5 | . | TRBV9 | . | TGTGCCAGCAGCGTAGGATCTAGCCCCGTGACGGAGACCCAGTACTTC | CASSVGSSPVTETQYF
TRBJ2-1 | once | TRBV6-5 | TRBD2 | TGTGCCAGCAGGGAGGCGGGGGGCGAGCAGTTCTTC | CASREAGGEQFF
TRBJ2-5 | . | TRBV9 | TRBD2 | TGTGCCAGCAGCGCGGGGGGTGAGCAGTACTTC | CASSAGGEQYF
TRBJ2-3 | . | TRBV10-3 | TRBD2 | TGTGCCACCACCCGGACCACACTAGCGGGGGGCCGCACAGATACGCAGTATTTT | CATTRTTLAGGRTDTQYF
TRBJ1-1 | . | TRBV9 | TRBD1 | TGTGCCAGCAGCGTTTTGGGACAGTTGAACACTGAAGCTTTCTTT | CASSVLGQLNTEAFF
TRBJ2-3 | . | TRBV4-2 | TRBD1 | TGTGCCAGCAGCCAACCAACCCGGGACAGGGGGCAAGATACGCAGTATTTT | CASSQPTRDRGQDTQYF
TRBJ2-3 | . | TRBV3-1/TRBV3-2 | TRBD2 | TGTGCCAGCAGCCCCCCGGGGGGGGCCTATACGCAGTATTTT | CASSPPGGAYTQYF
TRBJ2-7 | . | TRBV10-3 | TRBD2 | TGTGCCATCAGTGAGTCGTTTAGCGGGGTGGGTAATGTGCAGTACTTC | CAISESFSGVGNVQYF
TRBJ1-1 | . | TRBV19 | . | TGTGCCAGTAGTGACAGTTGGGGCACTGAAGCTTTCTTT | CASSDSWGTEAFF
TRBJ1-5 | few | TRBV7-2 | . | TGTGCCAGCAGCCGCGCGTCTCTGGCAGATCAGCCCCAGCATTTT | CASSRASLADQPQHF
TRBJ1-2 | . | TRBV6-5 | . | TGTGCCAGCAGCCGAGGGGATGGCTACACCTTC | CASSRGDGYTF
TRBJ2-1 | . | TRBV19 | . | TGTGCCAGTACAGGCCAGAGCTCCTACAATGAGCAGTTCTTC | CASTGQSSYNEQFF
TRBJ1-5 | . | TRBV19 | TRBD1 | TGTGCCAGTAGTGAGGGGGCCAATCAGCCCCAGCATTTT | CASSEGANQPQHF
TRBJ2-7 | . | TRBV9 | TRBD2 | TGTGCCAGCAGCCCGACCCTCGGGGGGTCCTACGAGCAGTACTTC | CASSPTLGGSYEQYF
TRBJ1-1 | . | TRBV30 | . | TGTGCCTGGAGTAGGGGAGTGGAAACTGAAGCTTTCTTT | CAWSRGVETEAFF
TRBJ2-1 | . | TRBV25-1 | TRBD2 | TGTGCCAGCAGTGAGTCGGGACTAGCGGGGGCCTACAATGAGCAGTTCTTC | CASSESGLAGAYNEQFF
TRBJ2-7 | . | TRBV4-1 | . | TGCGCCAGCAGCCAAGATAGGCGACCAGGGGAACCAACCTACGAGCAGTACTTC | CASSQDRRPGEPTYEQYF
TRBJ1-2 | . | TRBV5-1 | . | TGCGCCAGCAGCTTGGGGTTTCGACAGGACCGTAACTATGGCTACACCTTC | CASSLGFRQDRNYGYTF
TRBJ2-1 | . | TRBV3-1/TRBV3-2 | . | TGTGCCAGCAGCCAAGAGGGCAGGGGGGACAATGAGCAGTTCTTC | CASSQEGRGDNEQFF
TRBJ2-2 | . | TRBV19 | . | TGTGCCAGCCGACCCGGTTGGGGTTCCGGGGAGCTGTTTTTT | CASRPGWGSGELFF
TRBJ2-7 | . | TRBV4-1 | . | TGCGCCAGCAGCCAAGGAGGATACTCCTACGAGCAGTACTTC | CASSQGGYSYEQYF
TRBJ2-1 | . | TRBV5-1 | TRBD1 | TGCGCCAGCAGCGTTGGGGGTACCGGGACAGGGATGAATGAGCAGTTCTTC | CASSVGGTGTGMNEQFF
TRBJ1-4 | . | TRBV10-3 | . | TGTGCCACCCAAGGACAGCTGGGAGAAAAACTGTTTTTT | CATQGQLGEKLFF
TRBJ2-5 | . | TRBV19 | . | TGTGCCAGTAGGTCCCAAAGGGGAGAGACCCAGTACTTC | CASRSQRGETQYF
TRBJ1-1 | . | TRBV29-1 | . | TGCAGCGTTGGGGACGGAAAGAACACTGAAGCTTTCTTT | CSVGDGKNTEAFF
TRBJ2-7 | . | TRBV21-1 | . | TGTGCCAGCAGCAAGGAGAAGGCAGGGAGCAAGTCCTACGAGCAGTACTTC | CASSKEKAGSKSYEQYF
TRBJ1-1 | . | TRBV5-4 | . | TGTGCCAGCAGCTTGATGAGGGTGGGTGGGAACACTGAAGCTTTCTTT | CASSLMRVGGNTEAFF
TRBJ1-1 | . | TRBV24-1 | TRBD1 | TGTGCCACGAGGGACAGGGAAAGTACTGAAGCTTTCTTT | CATRDRESTEAFF
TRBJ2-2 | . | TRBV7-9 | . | TGTGCCAGCATCCAAGGGGTAACCGGGGAGCTGTTTTTT | CASIQGVTGELFF
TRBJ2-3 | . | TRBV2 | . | TGTGCCAGCAGCCGTGGTCTTTGGCGCCCGACAGACTCCACAGATACGCAGTATTTT | CASSRGLWRPTDSTDTQYF
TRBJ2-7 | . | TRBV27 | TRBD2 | TGTGCCAGCCAGCGGGGGGGCTTCAACGAGCAGTACTTC | CASQRGGFNEQYF